This TCR beta chain was recovered during a study of blood T cell repertoires in COVID-19. The wider study: PBMCs, B-cell-depleted T cells, or T cells provided the cDNA or gDNA that made up the material.

This clone was seen a few times. Germline-derived CDR1 and CDR2 are SGHNT and YYREEE (reference sequence). The ends were cut back, 4 bases at V and 0 bases at J, with 22 bases in the middle. The CDR3 spans 18 residues. Authors' processing steps: Reference gene primer amplification yielded estimated nucleated cell counts. Profiled with immunoSEQ multiplex PCR; TCRdb holds only in-frame clones, not every one. D and trimming were read from the DNA, whereas the V and J calls and clone size are those reported in that table. This table has about 210,000 clones, around 82% appearing once. The V gene is TRBV5-4, the J gene TRBJ1-1; TRBD1 is a possible D gene (5 bases). Source material: peripheral blood. The sequence derives from a woman in her 70s with acute or convalescent COVID-19. The CDR3 reads CASSRYTGGSGLNTEAFF. CDR3 DNA sequence: TGTGCCAGCAGCCGCTATACCGGGGGATCAGGGCTGAACACTGAAGCTTTCTTT.